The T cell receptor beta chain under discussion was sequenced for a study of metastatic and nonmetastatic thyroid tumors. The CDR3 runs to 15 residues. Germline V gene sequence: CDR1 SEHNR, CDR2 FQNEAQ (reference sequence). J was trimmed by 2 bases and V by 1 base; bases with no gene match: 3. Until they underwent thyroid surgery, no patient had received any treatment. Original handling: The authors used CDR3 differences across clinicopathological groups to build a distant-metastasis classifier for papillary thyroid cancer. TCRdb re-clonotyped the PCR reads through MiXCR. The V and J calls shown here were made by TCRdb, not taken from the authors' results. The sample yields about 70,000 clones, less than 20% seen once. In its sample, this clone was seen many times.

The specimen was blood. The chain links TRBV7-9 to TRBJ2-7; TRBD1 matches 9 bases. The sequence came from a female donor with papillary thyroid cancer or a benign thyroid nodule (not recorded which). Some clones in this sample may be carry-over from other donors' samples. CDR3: CASSLGTGAAYEQYF. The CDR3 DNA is TGTGCCAGCAGCTTAGGGACAGGGGCCGCCTACGAGCAGTACTTC.